The 23 T cell receptor beta chains below all came from one sample that was sequenced in a study of blood T cell repertoires in COVID-19. Some clones are missing from TCRdb's copy, which holds only in-frame ones; the method was immunoSEQ multiplex PCR. The sample gives over 200,000 clones, roughly 86% of which show up once; 2.3% is in the top ten. Input material: peripheral blood. The receptors stem from a woman aged 45 to 65 with acute or convalescent COVID-19.

V gene TRBV6-5 combines with J gene TRBJ2-5, with TRBD1 as a possible D gene (5 bases). CDR3 length: 14 residues. Trimming left V 5 bases short and J 3 bases short, with 13 bases between. Germline V CDR1 and CDR2: MNHEY, SVGAGI. The CDR3 region is CASSTPRQKETQYF. CDR3 in DNA: TGTGCCAGCAGTACCCCTAGACAGAAAGAGACCCAGTACTTC.

The sample holds one count of this clone. V is TRBV6-1 and J is TRBJ2-5; D might be TRBD1 (6 bases). Trimming removed 3 bases at V and 5 bases at J, with 19 bases between. The CDR3 length is 16 residues. Germline V gives CDR1 MNHNS, CDR2 SASEGT. CDR3: CASSDRAGVGGETQYF. In DNA, the CDR3 is TGTGCCAGCAGTGATCGGGCTGGGGTAGGGGGTGAGACCCAGTACTTC.

The chain has TRBV10-3 and TRBJ1-2, with D possibly being TRBD1 (6 bases). This CDR3 contains 15 residues. Trimming removed 2 bases from V and 0 bases from J, with 10 bases in between. Looked up from germline, CDR1 is ENHRY and CDR2 is SYGVKD. The CDR3 reads CAISEADSPNYGYTF. CDR3 coding DNA: TGTGCCATCAGTGAGGCGGACAGCCCTAACTATGGCTACACCTTC.

The V call is TRBV30, the J call TRBJ2-7; 8 positions agree with TRBD1. This CDR3 is built from 13 residues. Trimming cost V 2 bases and J 2 bases; bases outside gene matches: 2. CDR1 is GTSNPN and CDR2 is SVGIG in the germline V gene (reference sequence). CDR3 DNA sequence: TGTGCCTGGAGTCGGGGACAGGCCTACGAGCAGTACTTC. Protein sequence: CAWSRGQAYEQYF.

J is TRBJ2-1 and V is TRBV23-1; D might be TRBD2 (5 bases). TRBV23-1 is identified as an open reading frame with a role that is uncertain. Deletions cut 7 bases from V and 1 base from J, with 11 bases between. This CDR3 region has 14 residues. The DNA of the CDR3 is TGCGCCAGCACTATCCCGGGGTCCTACAATGAGCAGTTCTTC. Amino acid sequence: CASTIPGSYNEQFF.

The chain links TRBV7-8 to TRBJ2-2; D gene uncertain. The CDR3 totals 16 residues. V lost 2 bases and J 1 base, leaving 11 bases between the germline ends. Germline V CDR1 and CDR2: SGHVS, FQNEAQ. Here the CDR3 reads CASSLSRAENTGELFF. The DNA for the CDR3 is TGTGCCAGCAGCTTATCCCGTGCGGAGAACACCGGGGAGCTGTTTTTT.

The rearrangement joins TRBV5-4 to TRBJ1-2; D is unclear. V gave up 0 bases and J gave up 4 bases, with 7 bases separating them. Germline V CDR1 and CDR2: SGHNT, YYREEE (reference sequence). CDR3 length: 13 amino acids. CDR3 DNA sequence: TGTGCCAGCAGCTTGGACGGAGCCTATGGCTACACCTTC. This gives the protein CASSLDGAYGYTF.

CDR3 coding DNA: TGTGCCACCAGCCCAGATGCAAACACCATATATTTT. It is translated as CATSPDANTIYF. The gene calls are TRBV15 and TRBJ1-3; no firm D call. The CDR3 consists of 12 residues. CDR1 LNHNV and CDR2 YYDKDF come from the germline V gene (reference sequence). V shed 5 bases and J shed 6 bases, with 8 bases lying between them.

The CDR3 nucleotides read TGTGCCAGCAGCTTAGTCGGACAGGGCGGTGGCTACACCTTC. This encodes CASSLVGQGGGYTF. This chain connects TRBV11-2 to TRBJ1-2; 8 bases match TRBD1. The J segment lost 7 bases and the V segment lost 1 base, leaving 5 bases of the junction unmatched. The germline V gene has CDR1 SGHAT and CDR2 FQNNGV. This CDR3 has 14 residues.

The chain links TRBV14 to TRBJ2-7; perhaps TRBD1 as D (5 bases). This CDR3 has 13 residues. V lost 7 bases to trimming and J lost 4 bases, with 14 bases between them. Germline lookup yields CDR1 SGHDN and CDR2 FVKESK. The CDR3 protein is CASNPGMEYEQYF. The CDR3 DNA sequence: TGTGCCAGCAACCCAGGGATGGAATACGAGCAGTACTTC.

The rearrangement uses TRBV10-3 and TRBJ2-2; 12 bases map to TRBD1. Trimming took 0 bases from V and 1 from J; bases not matched to a gene: 6. Germline assignment: CDR1 ENHRY and CDR2 SYGVKD. The CDR3 totals 19 residues. CDR3 sequence reads: CAISESRGQGALNTGELFF. In DNA, the CDR3 is TGTGCCATCAGTGAGTCTAGGGGACAGGGGGCGTTGAACACCGGGGAGCTGTTTTTT.

The chain carries TRBV7-2 and TRBJ2-7; a weak D match, TRBD1 (5 bases). The CDR3 covers 13 residues. Germline-derived CDR1 and CDR2 are SGHTA and FQGNSA. Deletions cut 5 bases from V and 1 base from J, with 9 bases between. The DNA for the CDR3 is TGTGCCAGCAGCCGACAGCTTTCCTACGAGCAGTACTTC. It is translated as CASSRQLSYEQYF.

Turning to this clone: Germline is not matched at one junction end, which may reflect a read error. This chain connects TRBV28 to TRBJ1-2; no definite D call. The CDR3 has 14 residues. The germline CDR1 and CDR2 sequences are MDHEN and SYDVKM. DNA of the CDR3: TGTGCCAGCAGTTTATTGGCGGTTAACTGTGGCTACACCTTC. Protein: CASSLLAVNCGYTF.

The chain is built from TRBV7-9 and TRBJ2-3, with D perhaps matching TRBD1 (6 bases). The germline V gene has CDR1 SEHNR and CDR2 FQNEAQ (reference sequence). This CDR3 comprises 15 residues. V was shortened by 7 bases and J by 0 bases, with 14 bases between the two germline ends. The CDR3: CASMSQGLSTDTQYF. CDR3 nucleotides: TGTGCCAGCATGTCCCAGGGGCTTAGCACAGATACGCAGTATTTT.

The chain uses TRBV27 and TRBJ2-1; a weak D match, TRBD1 (6 bases). The CDR3 covers 14 residues. Germline CDR1 MNHEY, CDR2 SMNVEV (reference sequence). V was shortened by 9 bases and J by 2 bases, with 14 bases between the two germline ends. CDR3: CASSRDKAYNEQFF. The DNA of the CDR3 is TGTGCCAGTAGTCGGGACAAAGCCTACAATGAGCAGTTCTTC.

The V call is TRBV2, the J call TRBJ1-1, with 9 bases matching TRBD1. Looked up from germline, CDR1 is SNHLY and CDR2 is FYNNEI. The ends lost 9 bases at V and 6 bases at J; junction bases unmatched: 11. This CDR3 spans 14 amino acids. The CDR3 DNA reads as TGTGCCAGTCTCCCAGACAGGGGGAGCGCTGAAGCTTTCTTT. Translating gives CASLPDRGSAEAFF. Based on the CDR3 plus reference TRBV2 and TRBJ1-1, the full variable domain is EPEVTQTPSHQVTQMGQEVILRCVPISNHLYFYWYRQILGQKVEFLVSFYNNEISEKSEIFDDQFSVERPDGSNFTLKIRSTKLEDSAMYFCASLPDRGSAEAFFGQGTRLTVV.

The chain combines TRBV18 with TRBJ2-2, with 11 bases fitting TRBD1. V was clipped by 3 bases and J by 5 bases; unmatched bases: 5. Germline V gene sequence: CDR1 KGHSH, CDR2 LQKENI. The CDR3 has 16 amino acids. The CDR3 is CASSPPGQGGTGELFF. The CDR3 DNA sequence: TGTGCCAGCTCACCCCCGGGACAGGGGGGAACCGGGGAGCTGTTTTTT.

To note about this clone: The junction and the germline gene differ at one end; a read error may be behind it. The chain couples TRBV7-6 to TRBJ2-5; TRBD2 matches 11 bases. Germline CDR1 is SGHVS and CDR2 is FNYEAQ. The CDR3 has 15 amino acids. The CDR3 DNA follows: TGTGCCAGCAGCGTAGCAGGGACTAGCGGAGAGACCCAGTACTTC. It codes for CASSVAGTSGETQYF. The complete variable domain, with remaining parts taken from reference TRBV7-6 and TRBJ2-5, reads GAGVSQSPRYKVTKRGQDVALRCDPISGHVSLYWYRQALGQGPEFLTYFNYEAQQDKSGLPNDRFSAERPEGSISTLTIQRTEQRDSAMYRCASSVAGTSGETQYFGPGTRLLVL.

CDR3 sequence: CSVGRGGGYTF. CDR3 nucleotides: TGCAGCGTTGGGCGCGGGGGGGGCTACACCTTC. The chain combines TRBV29-1 with TRBJ1-2; a possible D gene is TRBD1 (5 bases). The CDR3 runs 11 residues. CDR1 and CDR2 (germline): SQVTM, ANQGSEA. V lost 4 bases, J lost 8 bases, and 11 bases lay in between.

To note about this clone: Within the sample, other DNA sequences also encode this same CDR3. This chain links TRBV28 with TRBJ1-1; D may be TRBD1 (6 bases). The CDR3 consists of 16 residues. Trimming took 7 bases from V and 2 from J, leaving 20 bases between them. Germline CDR1 MDHEN, CDR2 SYDVKM. The CDR3 nucleotides read TGTGCCAGCAAAAATCTGGGGGGGGCGGGCAACACTGAAGCTTTCTTT. This codes for CASKNLGGAGNTEAFF.

This sequence joins TRBV6-5 and TRBJ1-1, with 9 bases that match TRBD1. The CDR3 runs to 14 residues. The V gene's germline CDR1 is MNHEY and CDR2 SVGAGI. The J segment lost 6 bases and the V segment lost 6 bases, leaving 8 bases of the junction unmatched. The DNA for the CDR3 is TGTGCCAGCAGGCCAGGGACAGGGAAGCCTGAAGCTTTCTTT. Protein: CASRPGTGKPEAFF.

The chain couples TRBV10-3 to TRBJ2-7; 7 nucleotides align to TRBD2. Germline CDR1 and CDR2: ENHRY and SYGVKD. CDR3 length: 15 amino acids. V lost 4 bases, J lost 0 bases, and 6 bases stayed unmatched. The CDR3 nucleotides read TGTGCCATCAGTGTTGATAGCGGGCCCTCCTACGAGCAGTACTTC. This gives the protein CAISVDSGPSYEQYF.

This clone showed up just a few times. Here the CDR3 reads CSADRGGGYTF. The CDR3 nucleotides are TGCAGCGCCGATAGAGGGGGTGGCTACACCTTC. V is TRBV29-1 and J is TRBJ1-2, with D maybe TRBD1 (6 bases). V was shortened by 7 bases and J by 7 bases, with 13 bases between the two germline ends. This CDR3 spans 11 amino acids. Looked up from germline, CDR1 is SQVTM and CDR2 is ANQGSEA.